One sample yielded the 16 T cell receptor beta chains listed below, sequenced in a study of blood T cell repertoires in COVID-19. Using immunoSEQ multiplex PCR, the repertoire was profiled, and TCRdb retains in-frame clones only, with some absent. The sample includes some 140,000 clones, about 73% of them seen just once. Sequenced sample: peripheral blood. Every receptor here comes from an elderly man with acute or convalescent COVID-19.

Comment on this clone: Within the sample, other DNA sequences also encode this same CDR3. The DNA for the CDR3 is TGTGCCAGCAGCTTAGGAGGTACCGGGGAGCTGTTTTTT. The encoded protein is CASSLGGTGELFF. The chain uses TRBV7-9 and TRBJ2-2; no firm D call. This CDR3 has 13 amino acids. Germline assignment: CDR1 SEHNR and CDR2 FQNEAQ (reference sequence). The germline V and J ends were trimmed by 1 base and 5 bases, with 5 bases remaining between them.

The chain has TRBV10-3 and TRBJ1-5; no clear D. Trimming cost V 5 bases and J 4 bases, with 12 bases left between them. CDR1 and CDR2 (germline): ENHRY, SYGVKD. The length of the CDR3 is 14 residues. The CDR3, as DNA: TGTGCCATCAGTCTATCAGGAGGTAATCAGCCCCAGCATTTT. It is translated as CAISLSGGNQPQHF.

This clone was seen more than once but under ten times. DNA for the CDR3: TGTGCCAGCAGCCGGGGGTCTAGCGGGAGCACAGATACGCAGTATTTT. Translated: CASSRGSSGSTDTQYF. The chain has TRBV7-3 and TRBJ2-3, with 8 nucleotides matching TRBD2. CDR1 and CDR2 (germline): SGHTA, FQGTGA. Trimming removed 5 bases from V and 0 bases from J; junction bases left unmatched: 7. The CDR3 has 16 amino acids.

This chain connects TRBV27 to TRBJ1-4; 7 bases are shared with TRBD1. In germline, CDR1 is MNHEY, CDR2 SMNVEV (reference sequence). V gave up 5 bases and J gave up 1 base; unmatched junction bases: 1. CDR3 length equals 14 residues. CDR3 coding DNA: TGTGCCAGCAGTCAGGGGGGAACTAATGAAAAACTGTTTTTT. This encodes CASSQGGTNEKLFF.

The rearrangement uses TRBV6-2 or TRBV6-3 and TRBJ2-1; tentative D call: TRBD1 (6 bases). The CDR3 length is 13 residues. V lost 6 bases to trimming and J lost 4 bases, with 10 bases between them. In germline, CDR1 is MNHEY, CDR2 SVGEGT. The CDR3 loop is CASSLGQYNEQFF. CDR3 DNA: TGTGCCAGCAGCCTAGGACAGTACAATGAGCAGTTCTTC.

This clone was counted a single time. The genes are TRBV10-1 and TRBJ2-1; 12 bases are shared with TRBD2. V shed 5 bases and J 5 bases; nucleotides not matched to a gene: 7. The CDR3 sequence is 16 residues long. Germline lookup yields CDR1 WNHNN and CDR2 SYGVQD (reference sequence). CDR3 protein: CASSRTSGTADNEQFF. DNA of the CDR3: TGCGCCAGCAGTAGGACTAGCGGGACGGCCGACAATGAGCAGTTCTTC.

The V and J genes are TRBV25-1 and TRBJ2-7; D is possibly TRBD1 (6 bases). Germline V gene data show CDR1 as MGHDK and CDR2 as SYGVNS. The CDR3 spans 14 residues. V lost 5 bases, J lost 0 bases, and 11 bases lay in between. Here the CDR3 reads CASSLTGSSYEQYF. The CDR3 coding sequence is TGTGCCAGCAGTCTTACAGGGAGCTCCTACGAGCAGTACTTC.

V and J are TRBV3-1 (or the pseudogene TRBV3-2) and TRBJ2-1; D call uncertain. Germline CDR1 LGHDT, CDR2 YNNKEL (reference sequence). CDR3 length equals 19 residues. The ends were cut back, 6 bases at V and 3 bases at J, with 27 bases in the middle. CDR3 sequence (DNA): TGTGCCAGCAGTCCAAGTAATAATCACATTCATCCCAACTACAATGAGCAGTTCTTC. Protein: CASSPSNNHIHPNYNEQFF.

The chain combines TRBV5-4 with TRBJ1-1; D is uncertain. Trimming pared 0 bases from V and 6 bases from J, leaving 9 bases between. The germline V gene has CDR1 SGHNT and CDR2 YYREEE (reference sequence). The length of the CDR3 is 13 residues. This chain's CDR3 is CASSLAGMAEAFF. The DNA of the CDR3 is TGTGCCAGCAGCTTGGCAGGTATGGCTGAAGCTTTCTTT.

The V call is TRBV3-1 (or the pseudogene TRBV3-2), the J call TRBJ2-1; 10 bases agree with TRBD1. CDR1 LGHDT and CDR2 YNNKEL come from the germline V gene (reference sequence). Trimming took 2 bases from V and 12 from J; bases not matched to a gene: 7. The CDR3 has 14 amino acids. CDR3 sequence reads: CASSQRDRGRRQFF. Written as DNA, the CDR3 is TGTGCCAGCAGCCAAAGGGACAGGGGACGGCGGCAGTTCTTC.

The CDR3 bases are TGTGCCAGCAGCTTAGTGCGAGGCAATGAGCAGTTCTTC. Translation gives CASSLVRGNEQFF. This chain connects TRBV11-3 to TRBJ2-1; D unclear. The CDR3 sequence is 13 residues long. The V gene lost 1 base and the J gene lost 6 bases, with 7 bases spanning the gap. Per the germline V gene, CDR1 is SGHNT and CDR2 is YENEEA.

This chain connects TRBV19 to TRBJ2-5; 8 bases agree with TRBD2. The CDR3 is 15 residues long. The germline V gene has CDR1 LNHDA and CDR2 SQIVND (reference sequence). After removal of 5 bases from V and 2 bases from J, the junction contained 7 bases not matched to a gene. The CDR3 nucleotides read TGTGCCAGTAGTCCGGGAGGGGGATTTCAAGAGACCCAGTACTTC. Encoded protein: CASSPGGGFQETQYF.

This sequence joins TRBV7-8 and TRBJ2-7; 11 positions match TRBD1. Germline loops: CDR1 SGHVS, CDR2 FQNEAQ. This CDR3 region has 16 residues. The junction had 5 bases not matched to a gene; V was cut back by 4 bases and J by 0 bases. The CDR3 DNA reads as TGTGCCAGCAGCTCGGGACAGGGGGTAAGCTCCTACGAGCAGTACTTC. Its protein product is CASSSGQGVSSYEQYF.

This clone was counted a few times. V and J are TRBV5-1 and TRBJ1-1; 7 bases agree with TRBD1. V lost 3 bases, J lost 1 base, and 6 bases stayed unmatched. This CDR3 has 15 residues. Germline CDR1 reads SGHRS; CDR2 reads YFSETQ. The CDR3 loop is CASSWTGQSNTEAFF. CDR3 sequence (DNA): TGCGCCAGCAGCTGGACGGGACAGTCGAACACTGAAGCTTTCTTT. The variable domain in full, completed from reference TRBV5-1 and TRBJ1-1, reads KAGVTQTPRYLIKTRGQQVTLSCSPISGHRSVSWYQQTPGQGLQFLFEYFSETQRNKGNFPGRFSGRQFSNSRSEMNVSTLELGDSALYLCASSWTGQSNTEAFFGQGTRLTVV.

CDR3 amino acids: CASSPRWQGNGYTF. The CDR3 DNA sequence: TGTGCCAGCAGCCCACGATGGCAGGGCAATGGCTACACCTTC. This rearrangement joins TRBV7-2 to TRBJ1-2; D is possibly TRBD1 (5 bases). The CDR3 length is 14 residues. Deletions cut 5 bases from V and 6 bases from J, with 16 bases between. The V gene's germline CDR1 is SGHTA and CDR2 FQGNSA.

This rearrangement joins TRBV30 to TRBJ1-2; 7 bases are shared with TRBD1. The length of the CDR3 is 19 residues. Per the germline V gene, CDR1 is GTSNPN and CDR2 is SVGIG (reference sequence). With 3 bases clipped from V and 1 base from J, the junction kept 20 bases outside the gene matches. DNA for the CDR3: TGTGCCTGGAGGCCCCCTCGGGGGACAGTGGGACTCTATAACTATGGCTACACCTTC. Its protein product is CAWRPPRGTVGLYNYGYTF.